The clone carrying this TCR beta chain was detected a few times. The data originate from a study of T-cell reconstitution after alpha-beta-depleted transplantation in children. Library preparation (for TCRbeta) was performed with unique molecular identifiers. TCRdb recomputed calls from the PCR reads with MiXCR, one row per CDR3 protein. The table includes around 400,000 distinct CDR3 sequences, around 21% detected once. The clonotype was recovered from a human donor who donated a stem cell graft to a child with acute myeloid leukemia. Source: PBMCs from the stem cell graft donor, taken from the stem cell graft.

CDR3 nucleotide sequence: TGTGCCAGCAGTCGCCATAGGGACGAGCAGTACTTC. Residues: CASSRHRDEQYF. The V call is TRBV12-3 or TRBV12-4, the J call TRBJ2-7; D is unclear. Trimming stripped 5 bases from V and 5 bases from J, with 10 bases between. This CDR3 has 12 residues.